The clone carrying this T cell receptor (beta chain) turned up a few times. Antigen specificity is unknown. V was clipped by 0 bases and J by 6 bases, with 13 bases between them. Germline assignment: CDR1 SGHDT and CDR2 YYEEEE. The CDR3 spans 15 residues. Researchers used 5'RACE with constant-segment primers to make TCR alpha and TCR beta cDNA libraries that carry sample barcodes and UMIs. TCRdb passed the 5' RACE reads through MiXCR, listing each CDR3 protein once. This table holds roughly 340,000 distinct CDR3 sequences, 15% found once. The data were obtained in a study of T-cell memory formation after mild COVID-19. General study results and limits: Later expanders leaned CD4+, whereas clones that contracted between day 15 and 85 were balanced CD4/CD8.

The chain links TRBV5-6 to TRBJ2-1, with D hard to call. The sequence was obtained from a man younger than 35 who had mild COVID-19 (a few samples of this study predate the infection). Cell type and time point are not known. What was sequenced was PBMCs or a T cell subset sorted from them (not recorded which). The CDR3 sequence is CASSLVPGRPNEQFF. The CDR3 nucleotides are TGTGCCAGCAGCTTGGTGCCGGGTCGGCCCAATGAGCAGTTCTTC.